These 8 T cell receptor beta chains were sequenced from one sample in a study of CD8+ T cells in alopecia areata. As the sequencing template, cDNA was produced by extracting RNA and reverse transcribing it. Some clones are missing from TCRdb's copy, which holds only in-frame ones; the method was immunoSEQ multiplex PCR. The repertoire holds 110,000 to 150,000 clones, 45% to 65% seen once, with less than 20% in the top ten. Stated treatment: oral pan-JAK inhibitor, 5-10 mg twice daily. Sequenced material: CD8+ T cells sorted from blood, taken at week 4, from a patient treated with tofacitinib. Receptor source: a human donor with alopecia areata.

This clone has just a few counts. The chain joins TRBV10-3 to TRBJ2-4; D perhaps matches TRBD1 (7 bases). The CDR3 runs 17 residues. Germline lookup yields CDR1 ENHRY and CDR2 SYGVKD. V lost 0 bases, J lost 0 bases, and 12 bases lay in between. The CDR3 bases are TGTGCCATCAGTGAGTCGCGGGACAGTCTAGCCAAAAACATTCAGTACTTC. Protein sequence: CAISESRDSLAKNIQYF.

The V call is TRBV15, the J call TRBJ2-3; D gene uncertain. V shed 1 base and J shed 4 bases, with 9 bases lying between them. This CDR3 has 14 amino acids. Germline V CDR1 and CDR2: LNHNV, YYDKDF (reference sequence). DNA of the CDR3: TGTGCCACCAGCAGAGTGTCGGGCGCAGATACGCAGTATTTT. The encoded protein is CATSRVSGADTQYF.

This clone turned up a few times. The identical CDR3 is also encoded by other nucleotide sequences in the sample. The CDR3 DNA sequence: TGTGCCAGCAGCGGTGGGGCGGTCAGCACAGATACGCAGTATTTT. It encodes CASSGGAVSTDTQYF. The chain joins TRBV9 to TRBJ2-3; D possibly corresponds to TRBD1 (5 bases). Germline V gives CDR1 SGDLS, CDR2 YYNGEE. The CDR3 contains 15 residues. V lost 3 bases and J 0 bases, leaving 11 bases between the germline ends.

This clone occurred a few times. The chain joins TRBV25-1 to TRBJ2-1, with 8 bases aligning to TRBD2. The V segment lost 2 bases and the J segment 3 bases; nucleotides outside the gene matches: 6. The CDR3 has 16 residues. The germline CDR1 and CDR2 sequences are MGHDK and SYGVNS. Here the CDR3 DNA reads TGTGCCAGCAGTGAAACCCGGGGGGGAAGCTACAATGAGCAGTTCTTC. Translated: CASSETRGGSYNEQFF.

The chain carries TRBV7-9 and TRBJ1-6; unclear D gene. This CDR3 region has 15 residues. V gave up 3 bases and J gave up 10 bases, with 16 bases separating them. The germline gives CDR1 SEHNR, CDR2 FQNEAQ (reference sequence). The chain's CDR3 is CASSLPPGTESPLHF. Here the CDR3 DNA reads TGTGCCAGCAGCTTGCCCCCCGGAACGGAATCACCCCTCCACTTT.

The chain links TRBV6-5 to TRBJ1-1, with unresolved D. The CDR3 is made up of 14 amino acids. Germline V CDR1 and CDR2: MNHEY, SVGAGI. Trimming stripped 0 bases from V and 10 bases from J, with 15 bases between. CDR3 sequence: CASSYSTPLPGAFF. The CDR3 nucleotides read TGTGCCAGCAGTTACTCGACACCGCTCCCTGGAGCTTTCTTT.

The chain recombines TRBV30 with TRBJ1-1; a possible D gene is TRBD1 (5 bases). V shed 2 bases and J shed 4 bases, with 8 bases lying between them. The CDR3 has 12 residues. Germline values: CDR1 GTSNPN, CDR2 SVGIG (reference sequence). The CDR3 sequence: CAWSLGGTEAFF. The CDR3 DNA sequence: TGTGCCTGGAGTTTGGGGGGCACTGAAGCTTTCTTT.

V gene TRBV13 combines with J gene TRBJ1-2, with a tentative D call TRBD1 (5 bases). Trimming stripped 3 bases from V and 5 bases from J, with 10 bases between. The germline gives CDR1 PRHDT, CDR2 FYEKMQ (reference sequence). The length of the CDR3 is 13 residues. The CDR3 here is CASSFADSYGYTF. The CDR3 DNA is TGTGCCAGCAGCTTCGCAGACAGTTATGGCTACACCTTC.